This TCR beta chain was sequenced in a study of CD8 T cells in Susac syndrome. Study-wide context: Among the Susac syndrome patients sequenced, over five had active disease and about 8 were in remission. Blood was drawn from patients with Susac syndrome. At that point, they were therapy-naive, on corticosteroids, or on intravenous immunoglobulin alone.

Random-hexamer reverse transcription was applied to roughly 0.5 to 1 ug RNA. Amplification of TCR beta CDR3 used immunoSEQ multiplex PCR across 54 Vbeta and 13 Jbeta. TCRdb re-analysed the immunoSEQ multiplex PCR reads in MiXCR, keeping a single row per CDR3 protein. The sample yields approximately 190,000 distinct CDR3 sequences, under 97% seen once. From blood CD8+ and CD4+ T cells, TCR beta sequences were generated. The receptor was derived from a human donor with Susac syndrome. Input material: CD4+ T cells from PBMCs.

This CDR3 is CSVARSGEQFF. The CDR3 nucleotides are TGCAGCGTTGCCAGATCGGGTGAGCAGTTCTTC. The J gene is TRBJ2-1, the V gene TRBV29-1, with unresolved D. Germline V lookup: CDR1 SQVTM, CDR2 ANQGSEA. CDR3 length equals 11 residues. V gave up 4 bases and J gave up 9 bases, with 10 bases separating them.